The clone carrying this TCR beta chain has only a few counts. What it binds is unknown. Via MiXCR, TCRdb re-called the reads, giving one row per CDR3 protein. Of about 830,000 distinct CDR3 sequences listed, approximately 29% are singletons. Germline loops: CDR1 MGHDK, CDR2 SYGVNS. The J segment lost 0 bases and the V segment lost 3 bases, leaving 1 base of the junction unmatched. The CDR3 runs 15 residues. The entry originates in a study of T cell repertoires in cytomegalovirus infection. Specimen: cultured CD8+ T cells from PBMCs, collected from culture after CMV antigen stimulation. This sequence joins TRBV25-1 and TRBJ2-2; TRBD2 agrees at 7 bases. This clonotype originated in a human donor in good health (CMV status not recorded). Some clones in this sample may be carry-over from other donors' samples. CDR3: CASSEGLTNTGELFF. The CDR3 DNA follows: TGTGCCAGCAGTGAGGGACTAACGAACACCGGGGAGCTGTTTTTT.